This T cell receptor (beta chain) was sequenced in a study of regulatory T cells in long-lasting Graves disease. Unmatched junction bases numbered 9, after V lost 6 bases and J lost 5 bases. Germline V gene lookup returns CDR1 LGHNT and CDR2 FRNRAP. This CDR3 is 14 amino acids long. Relying on iRepertoire HTBI primers and Arm-PCR of CDR3 regions, the team built TCR beta libraries. TCRdb recomputed calls from the multiplex PCR reads with MiXCR, one row per CDR3 protein. The table has about 540,000 distinct CDR3 sequences, roughly 13% seen once. Indicated time point: newly diagnosed GD, antithyroid drugs for less than 3 months. PBMCs were the source of the RNA used for TCR sequencing. In each case, Graves' disease was diagnosed per American Thyroid Association guidelines. Ten or more counts support this clonotype. These data were likewise used in another study, on T cells in Graves' hyperthyroidism and ophthalmopathy. As reported in that work: In blood, most of the thyroid clonotypes expanded above 0.001 were also present.

The sequenced sample was peripheral blood mononuclear cells (PBMCs), obtained at new diagnosis, from a patient treated with antithyroid drugs. This chain uses TRBV12-5 with TRBJ2-5, with 7 bases lining up with TRBD1. The clonotype originates from a man in his thirties or forties with Graves disease. This chain's CDR3 is CASGPRQGQETQYF. The CDR3 DNA follows: TGTGCTAGTGGACCCCGACAGGGCCAGGAGACCCAGTACTTC.